These 4 T cell receptor beta chains were all obtained from the same sample, sequenced in a study of technical replicates of blood from a handful of donors. Data came from immunoSEQ multiplex PCR; TCRdb stores just in-frame clones and leaves some out. The sample comprises some 58,000 clones, about 93% of which are singletons, and approximately 0.22% rests with the top ten. Sequenced material: T cells isolated from PBMCs. The origin of the receptors is a human donor in good health.

This clone has more than one count but fewer than ten. CDR3 residues: CASRSSASSYNEQFF. CDR3 sequence (DNA): TGTGCCAGCAGGTCTAGCGCGAGCTCCTACAATGAGCAGTTCTTC. The gene calls are TRBV13 and TRBJ2-1; tentative D call: TRBD2 (6 bases). V was cut by 6 bases and J by 0 bases, with 12 bases left in between. Germline CDR1 PRHDT, CDR2 FYEKMQ (reference sequence). This CDR3 spans 15 amino acids.

CDR3 residues: CASSLDGYRATNEKLFF. The CDR3 DNA reads as TGCGCCAGCAGCTTGGACGGTTACAGGGCAACTAATGAAAAACTGTTTTTT. The gene calls are TRBV5-1 and TRBJ1-4; D might be TRBD1 (6 bases). Germline V gene data show CDR1 as SGHRS and CDR2 as YFSETQ. V gave up 0 bases and J gave up 0 bases, with 12 bases separating them. The CDR3 has 17 amino acids. The variable domain in full, completed from reference TRBV5-1 and TRBJ1-4, reads KAGVTQTPRYLIKTRGQQVTLSCSPISGHRSVSWYQQTPGQGLQFLFEYFSETQRNKGNFPGRFSGRQFSNSRSEMNVSTLELGDSALYLCASSLDGYRATNEKLFFGSGTQLSVL.

V usage is TRBV5-6 and J usage is TRBJ1-2; D unresolved. This CDR3 has 14 residues. The V end was cut by 3 bases, the J end by 4 bases, with 13 bases between. CDR1 and CDR2 (germline): SGHDT, YYEEEE. The CDR3 loop is CASSSDVDTYGYTF. The CDR3 region has the DNA TGTGCCAGCAGCTCAGATGTCGATACCTATGGCTACACCTTC.

The chain carries TRBV14 and TRBJ2-6; D may be TRBD1 (6 bases). CDR1 SGHDN and CDR2 FVKESK come from the germline V gene. The CDR3 contains 15 residues. V gave up 4 bases and J gave up 4 bases, with 11 bases separating them. The CDR3 DNA reads TGTGCCAGCAGCCTACAGGGACCCGGGGCCAACGTCCTGACTTTC. Its protein product is CASSLQGPGANVLTF.